This T cell receptor (beta chain) was observed in a study of T cell responses to AZD1222 COVID-19 vaccine. General observations from the study: Epitopes outside B.1.351 and B.1.1.7 mutated regions reportedly drew nearly half of spike TCRs.

Regarding this clone: The antigen is unknown.

Produced via immunoSEQ multiplex PCR; TCRdb's table is partial and in-frame only. The sample shows approximately 150,000 clones, more than 85% of them seen only once. Trimming cost V 2 bases and J 6 bases, with 5 bases left between them. The CDR3 sequence is 11 residues long. The germline V gene encodes CDR1 SGHDT and CDR2 YYEEEE. This sequence originates from an adult who received the AZD1222 COVID-19 vaccine. The source material was peripheral blood, sampled 28 days after the second AZD1222 dose. V gene TRBV5-6 combines with J gene TRBJ1-1; D unclear. The CDR3 here is CASSFQAEAFF. The DNA for the CDR3 is TGTGCCAGCAGCTTTCAAGCTGAAGCTTTCTTT.